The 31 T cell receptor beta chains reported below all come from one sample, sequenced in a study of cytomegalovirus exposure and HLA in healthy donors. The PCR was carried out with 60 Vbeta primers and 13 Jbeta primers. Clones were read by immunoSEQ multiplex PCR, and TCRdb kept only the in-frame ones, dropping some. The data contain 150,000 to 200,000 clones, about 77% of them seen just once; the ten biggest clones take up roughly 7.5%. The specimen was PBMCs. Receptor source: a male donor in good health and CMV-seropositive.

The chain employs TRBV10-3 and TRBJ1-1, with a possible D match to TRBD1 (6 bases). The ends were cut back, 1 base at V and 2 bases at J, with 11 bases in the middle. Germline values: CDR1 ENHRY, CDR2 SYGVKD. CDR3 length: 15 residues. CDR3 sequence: CAISEWGGSNTEAFF. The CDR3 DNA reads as TGTGCCATCAGTGAGTGGGGGGGCTCCAACACTGAAGCTTTCTTT.

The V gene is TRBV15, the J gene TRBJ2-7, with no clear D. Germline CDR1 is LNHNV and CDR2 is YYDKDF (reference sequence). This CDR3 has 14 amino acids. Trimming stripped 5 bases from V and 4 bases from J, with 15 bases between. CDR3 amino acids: CATSPRALRYEQYF. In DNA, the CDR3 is TGTGCCACCAGCCCACGAGCACTAAGGTACGAGCAGTACTTC.

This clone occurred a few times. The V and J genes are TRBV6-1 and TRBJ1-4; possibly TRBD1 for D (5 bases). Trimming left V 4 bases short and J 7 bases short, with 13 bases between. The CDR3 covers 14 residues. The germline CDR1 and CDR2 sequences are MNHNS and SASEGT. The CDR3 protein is CASSGGGGGEKLFF. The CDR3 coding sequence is TGTGCCAGCAGTGGAGGCGGCGGGGGTGAAAAACTGTTTTTT.

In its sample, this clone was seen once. DNA for the CDR3: TGCGCCAGCAGCTTGGTTGGCACCTCTGGGGCCAACGTCCTGACTTTC. The encoded protein is CASSLVGTSGANVLTF. This chain joins TRBV5-1 and TRBJ2-6; no clear D. Germline V gene lookup returns CDR1 SGHRS and CDR2 YFSETQ. Trimming removed 0 bases at V and 0 bases at J, with 7 bases between. The CDR3 totals 16 residues.

The CDR3 sequence is CASSVAGGGQETQYF. CDR3 DNA: TGTGCCAGCAGCGTAGCGGGAGGCGGTCAAGAGACCCAGTACTTC. The gene calls are TRBV6-1 and TRBJ2-5; 10 bases are shared with TRBD2. The V gene's germline CDR1 is MNHNS and CDR2 SASEGT. The CDR3 loop spans 15 amino acids. The V and J ends lost 6 bases and 2 bases, in that order; junction bases with no gene match: 6.

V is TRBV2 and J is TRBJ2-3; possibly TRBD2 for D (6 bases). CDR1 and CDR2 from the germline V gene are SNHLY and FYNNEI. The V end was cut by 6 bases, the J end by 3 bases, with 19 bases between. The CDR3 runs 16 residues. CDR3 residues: CASRFELTGETDTQYF. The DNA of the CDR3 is TGTGCCAGCAGATTTGAACTCACGGGGGAGACAGATACGCAGTATTTT.

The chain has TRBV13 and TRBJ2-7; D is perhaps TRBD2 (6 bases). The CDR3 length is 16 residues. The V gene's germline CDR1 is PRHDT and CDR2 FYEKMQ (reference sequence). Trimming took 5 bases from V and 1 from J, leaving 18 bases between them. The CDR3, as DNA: TGTGCCAGCAGCCGCTACTCAGTGCGGGGATCCTACGAGCAGTACTTC. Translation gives CASSRYSVRGSYEQYF.

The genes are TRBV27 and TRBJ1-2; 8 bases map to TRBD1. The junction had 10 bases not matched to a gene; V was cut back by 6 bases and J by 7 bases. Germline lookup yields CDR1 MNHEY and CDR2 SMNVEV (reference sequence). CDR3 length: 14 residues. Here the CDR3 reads CASRRLGQGGGYTF. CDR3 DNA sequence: TGTGCCAGCAGACGCCTCGGACAGGGCGGTGGCTACACCTTC.

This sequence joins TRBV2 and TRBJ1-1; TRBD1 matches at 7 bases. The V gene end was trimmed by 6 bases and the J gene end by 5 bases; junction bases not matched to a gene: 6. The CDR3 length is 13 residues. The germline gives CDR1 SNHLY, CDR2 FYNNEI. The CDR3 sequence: CASRDDRVTEAFF. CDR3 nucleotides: TGTGCCAGCAGGGATGACAGGGTGACTGAAGCTTTCTTT.

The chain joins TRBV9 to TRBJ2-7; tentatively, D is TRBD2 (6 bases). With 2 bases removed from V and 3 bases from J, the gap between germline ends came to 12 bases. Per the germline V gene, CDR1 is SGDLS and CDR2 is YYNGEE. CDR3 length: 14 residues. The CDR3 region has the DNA TGTGCCAGCAGCGTCGGGACTGGCCTCTACGAGCAGTACTTC. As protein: CASSVGTGLYEQYF.

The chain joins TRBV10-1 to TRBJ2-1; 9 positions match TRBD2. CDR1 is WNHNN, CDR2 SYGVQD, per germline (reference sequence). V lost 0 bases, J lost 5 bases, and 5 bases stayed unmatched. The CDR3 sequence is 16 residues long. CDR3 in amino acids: CASSESGSGGNNEQFF. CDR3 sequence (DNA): TGCGCCAGCAGTGAGTCGGGTAGCGGGGGAAACAATGAGCAGTTCTTC.

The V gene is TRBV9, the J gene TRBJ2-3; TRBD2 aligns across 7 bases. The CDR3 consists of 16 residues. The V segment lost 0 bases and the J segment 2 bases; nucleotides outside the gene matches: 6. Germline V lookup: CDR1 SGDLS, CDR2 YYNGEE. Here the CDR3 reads CASSVGVGGFTDTQYF. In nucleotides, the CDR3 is TGTGCCAGCAGCGTAGGTGTCGGGGGGTTCACAGATACGCAGTATTTT.

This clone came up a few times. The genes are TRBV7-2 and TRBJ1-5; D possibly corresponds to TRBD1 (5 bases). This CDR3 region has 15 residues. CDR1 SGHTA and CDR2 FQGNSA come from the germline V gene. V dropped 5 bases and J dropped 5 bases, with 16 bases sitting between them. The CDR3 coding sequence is TGTGCCAGCAGCCCGGGGGGATTCCTTTATCAGCCCCAGCATTTT. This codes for CASSPGGFLYQPQHF.

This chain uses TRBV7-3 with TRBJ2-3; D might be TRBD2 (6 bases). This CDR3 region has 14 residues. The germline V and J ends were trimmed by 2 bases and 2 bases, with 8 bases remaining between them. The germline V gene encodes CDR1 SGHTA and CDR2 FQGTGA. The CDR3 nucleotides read TGTGCCAGCAGCTTAGGGGGGTACACAGATACGCAGTATTTT. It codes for CASSLGGYTDTQYF.

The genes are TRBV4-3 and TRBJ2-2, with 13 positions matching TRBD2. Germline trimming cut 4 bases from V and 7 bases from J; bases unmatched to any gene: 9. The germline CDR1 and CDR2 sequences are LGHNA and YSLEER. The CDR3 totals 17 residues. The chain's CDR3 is CASSLGLAGAQGGELFF. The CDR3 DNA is TGCGCCAGCAGCCTTGGACTAGCGGGGGCCCAAGGCGGGGAGCTGTTTTTT.

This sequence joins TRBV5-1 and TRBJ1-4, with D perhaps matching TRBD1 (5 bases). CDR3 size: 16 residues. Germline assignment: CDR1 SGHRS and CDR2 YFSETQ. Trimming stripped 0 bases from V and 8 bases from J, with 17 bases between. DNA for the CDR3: TGCGCCAGCAGCTTGGGATTCCGCAGGGATGGGGAAAAACTGTTTTTT. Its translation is CASSLGFRRDGEKLFF.

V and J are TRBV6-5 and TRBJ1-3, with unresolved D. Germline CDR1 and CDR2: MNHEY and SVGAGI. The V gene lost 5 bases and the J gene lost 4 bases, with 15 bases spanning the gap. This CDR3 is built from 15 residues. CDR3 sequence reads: CASSGDPNSGNTIYF. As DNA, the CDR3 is TGTGCCAGCAGTGGAGACCCGAACTCCGGAAACACCATATATTTT.

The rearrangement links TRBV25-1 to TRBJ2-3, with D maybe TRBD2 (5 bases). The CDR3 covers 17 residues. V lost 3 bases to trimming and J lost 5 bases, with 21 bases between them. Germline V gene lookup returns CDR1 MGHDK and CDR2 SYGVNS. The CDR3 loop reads CASSDPARGPGGDTQYF. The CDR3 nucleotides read TGTGCCAGCAGTGATCCCGCCCGGGGTCCTGGCGGAGATACGCAGTATTTT.

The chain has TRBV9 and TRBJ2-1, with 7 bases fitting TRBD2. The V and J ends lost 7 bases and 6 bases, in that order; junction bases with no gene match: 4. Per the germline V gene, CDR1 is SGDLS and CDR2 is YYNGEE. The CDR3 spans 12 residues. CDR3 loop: CASGWGGNEQFF. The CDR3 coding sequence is TGTGCCAGCGGGTGGGGGGGCAATGAGCAGTTCTTC.

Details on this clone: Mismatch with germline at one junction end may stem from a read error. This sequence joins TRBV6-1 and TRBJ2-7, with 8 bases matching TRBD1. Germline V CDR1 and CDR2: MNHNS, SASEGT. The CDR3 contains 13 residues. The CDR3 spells CASSETWRTGSLF. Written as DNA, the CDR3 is TGTGCCAGCAGTGAAACTTGGAGGACAGGGTCCCTCTTC.

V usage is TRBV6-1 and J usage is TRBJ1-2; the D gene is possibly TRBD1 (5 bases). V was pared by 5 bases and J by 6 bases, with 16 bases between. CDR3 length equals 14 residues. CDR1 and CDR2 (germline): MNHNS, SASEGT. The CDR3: CASSFRRGMDGYTF. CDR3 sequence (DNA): TGTGCCAGCAGTTTTCGGCGGGGGATGGATGGCTACACCTTC.

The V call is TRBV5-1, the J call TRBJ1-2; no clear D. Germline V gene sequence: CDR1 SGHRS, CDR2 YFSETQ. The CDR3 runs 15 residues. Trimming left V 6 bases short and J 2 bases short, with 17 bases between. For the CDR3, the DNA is TGCGCCAGCACCCCGGTTGCGGGGTTCAACTATGGCTACACCTTC. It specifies CASTPVAGFNYGYTF.

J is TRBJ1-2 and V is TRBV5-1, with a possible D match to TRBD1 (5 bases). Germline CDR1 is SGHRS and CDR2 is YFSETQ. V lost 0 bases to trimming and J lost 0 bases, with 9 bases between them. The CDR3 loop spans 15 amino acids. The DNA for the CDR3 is TGCGCCAGCAGCTTGGGGGGCACAGCTAACTATGGCTACACCTTC. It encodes CASSLGGTANYGYTF.

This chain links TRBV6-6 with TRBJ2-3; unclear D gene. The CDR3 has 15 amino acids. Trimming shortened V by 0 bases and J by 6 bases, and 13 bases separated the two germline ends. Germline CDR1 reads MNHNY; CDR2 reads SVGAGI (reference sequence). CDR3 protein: CASSYSSALGDTQYF. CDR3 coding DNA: TGTGCCAGCAGTTACTCATCGGCTTTGGGCGATACGCAGTATTTT.

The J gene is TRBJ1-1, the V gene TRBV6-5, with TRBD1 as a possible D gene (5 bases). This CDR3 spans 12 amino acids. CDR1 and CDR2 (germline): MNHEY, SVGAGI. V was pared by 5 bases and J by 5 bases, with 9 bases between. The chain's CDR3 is CASSAGVTEAFF. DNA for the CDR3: TGTGCCAGCAGTGCGGGGGTAACTGAAGCTTTCTTT.

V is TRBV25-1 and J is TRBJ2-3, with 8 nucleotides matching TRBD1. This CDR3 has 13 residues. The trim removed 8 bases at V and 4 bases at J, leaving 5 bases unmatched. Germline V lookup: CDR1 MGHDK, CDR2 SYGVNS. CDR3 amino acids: CASAGQGPDTQYF. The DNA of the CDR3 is TGTGCCAGCGCAGGACAGGGCCCAGATACGCAGTATTTT.

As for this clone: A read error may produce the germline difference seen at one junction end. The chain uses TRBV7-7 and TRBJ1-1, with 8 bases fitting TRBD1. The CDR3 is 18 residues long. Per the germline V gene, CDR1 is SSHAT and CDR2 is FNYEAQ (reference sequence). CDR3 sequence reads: CASSFPPRQGILGTEAFF. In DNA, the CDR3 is TGTGCTAGCAGCTTCCCCCCCCGACAGGGGATTCTTGGCACTGAAGCTTTCTTT.

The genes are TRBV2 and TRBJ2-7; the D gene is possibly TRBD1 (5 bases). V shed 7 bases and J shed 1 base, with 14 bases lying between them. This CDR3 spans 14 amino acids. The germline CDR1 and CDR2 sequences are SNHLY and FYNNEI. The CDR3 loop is CASTLGAVSYEQYF. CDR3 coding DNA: TGTGCCAGCACTCTAGGGGCAGTTTCCTACGAGCAGTACTTC.

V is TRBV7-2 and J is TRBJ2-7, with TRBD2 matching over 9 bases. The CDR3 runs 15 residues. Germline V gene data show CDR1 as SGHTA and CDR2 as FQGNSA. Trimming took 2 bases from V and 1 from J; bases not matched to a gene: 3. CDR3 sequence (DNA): TGTGCCAGCAGCTTATCGACTAGCGGTTCCTACGAGCAGTACTTC. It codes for CASSLSTSGSYEQYF.

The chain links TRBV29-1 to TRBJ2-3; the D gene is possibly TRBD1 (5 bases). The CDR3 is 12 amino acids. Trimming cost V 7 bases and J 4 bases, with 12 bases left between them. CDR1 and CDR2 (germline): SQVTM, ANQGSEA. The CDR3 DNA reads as TGCAGCGAACAGGAAGGGGCAGATACGCAGTATTTT. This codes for CSEQEGADTQYF.

Here the CDR3 reads CASSKRQGKTGELFF. The CDR3, as DNA: TGTGCCAGTAGTAAGCGACAGGGGAAGACCGGGGAGCTGTTTTTT. The chain links TRBV19 to TRBJ2-2, with 8 positions matching TRBD1. The CDR3 has 15 residues. The V gene end was trimmed by 4 bases and the J gene end by 5 bases; junction bases not matched to a gene: 6. The germline gives CDR1 LNHDA, CDR2 SQIVND (reference sequence). Full variable domain (outside the CDR3, taken from reference TRBV19 and TRBJ2-2): DGGITQSPKYLFRKEGQNVTLSCEQNLNHDAMYWYRQDPGQGLRLIYYSQIVNDFQKGDIAEGYSVSREKKESFPLTVTSAQKNPTAFYLCASSKRQGKTGELFFGEGSRLTVL.